What follows is one TCR beta chain and its context. With 2 bases removed from V and 2 bases from J, the gap between germline ends came to 5 bases. The germline gives CDR1 SQVTM, CDR2 ANQGSEA. This CDR3 spans 12 amino acids. The data stem from a study of blood T cell repertoires in COVID-19. Study overall: The United States, Italy and Spain supplied acute and convalescent COVID-19 samples. PBMCs, B-cell-depleted T cells, or T cells were the source of the cDNA or gDNA that made up the material.

Source study methods: Estimation of nucleated cell counts was performed using reference gene primer amplification. Repertoires were generated with immunoSEQ multiplex PCR, while TCRdb's copy carries only in-frame clones and drops some. From that table come the V and J calls and clone size; the DNA was used to work out D and trimming. The data contain 200,000 or so clones, 85% of them singletons. This clonotype was obtained from a man aged 50 to 60 who had recovered from COVID-19. The genes are TRBV29-1 and TRBJ2-3, with a weak D call TRBD2 (5 bases). The specimen sequenced was peripheral blood. The CDR3 spells CSVERDTDTQYF. The DNA for the CDR3 is TGCAGCGTTGAACGGGACACAGATACGCAGTATTTT.